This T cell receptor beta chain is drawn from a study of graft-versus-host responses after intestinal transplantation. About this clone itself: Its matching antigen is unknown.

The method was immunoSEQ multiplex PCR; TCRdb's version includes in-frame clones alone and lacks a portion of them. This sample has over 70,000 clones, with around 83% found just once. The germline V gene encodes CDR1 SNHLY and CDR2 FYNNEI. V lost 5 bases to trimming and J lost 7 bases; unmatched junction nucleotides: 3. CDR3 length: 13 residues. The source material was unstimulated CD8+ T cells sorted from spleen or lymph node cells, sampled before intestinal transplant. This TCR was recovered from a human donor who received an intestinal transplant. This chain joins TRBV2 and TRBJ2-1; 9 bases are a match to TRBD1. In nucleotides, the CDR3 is TGTGCCAGCAGTACCGGGACAGGGAATGAGCAGTTCTTC. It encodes CASSTGTGNEQFF.